These T cell receptor beta chains were read from a single sample in a study of blood T cells in healthy people across ages. In TCRdb, the 5' RACE reads were re-called with MiXCR into one record per CDR3 protein. This table holds 910,000 or so distinct CDR3 sequences, 51% found once. Sequencing used blood. These receptors all stem from a woman in her fifties or sixties in good health. CDR3s include the opening cysteine and the closing phenylalanine or tryptophan. Each record gives: CDR3 DNA, CDR3 protein, clone size, J gene, V gene, D gene. The D gene is left open where the match is weak. Size tells how often a clone was seen (once, few, many) or the class of an expanded clone, and some rows leave it out.

cdr3_nt: TGTGCCAGCAGCCAAGGGGGGGCGTCCTCCTACGAGCAGTACTTC
cdr3_aa: CASSQGGASSYEQYF
clone_size: NA
j_call: TRBJ2-7
v_call: TRBV11-1
d_call: NA

cdr3_nt: TGTGCCACCAGCAGATCCCGGACAGGGGGCAAATACGAGCAGTACTTC
cdr3_aa: CATSRSRTGGKYEQYF
clone_size: few
j_call: TRBJ2-7
v_call: TRBV15
d_call: TRBD1

cdr3_nt: TGCGCCAGCAGCGGAGGGCGGGAAATAAAGGACTACACCTTC
cdr3_aa: CASSGGREIKDYTF
clone_size: NA
j_call: TRBJ1-2
v_call: TRBV5-1
d_call: NA

cdr3_nt: TGTGCCAGCAGTATCAACTACGAGCAGTACTTC
cdr3_aa: CASSINYEQYF
clone_size: few
j_call: TRBJ2-7
v_call: TRBV28
d_call: NA

cdr3_nt: TGTGCCAGCAGCCCAGGACTAGCGGGAGTGAGCTCCTACAATGAGCAGTTCTTC
cdr3_aa: CASSPGLAGVSSYNEQFF
clone_size: few
j_call: TRBJ2-1
v_call: TRBV12-3/TRBV12-4
d_call: TRBD2

cdr3_nt: TGCAGCAACCTAGTTTTTGATGAGCAGTTCTTC
cdr3_aa: CSNLVFDEQFF
clone_size: NA
j_call: TRBJ2-1
v_call: TRBV20-1
d_call: NA

cdr3_nt: TGCGCCAGCAGCACGCCGGGGCAAGAGTGGCCCCAGCATTTT
cdr3_aa: CASSTPGQEWPQHF
clone_size: NA
j_call: TRBJ1-5
v_call: TRBV4-1
d_call: NA

cdr3_nt: TGTGCCAGCAGCCCCCTATTCCGGAACAGGGTTGGCTATGGCTACACCTTC
cdr3_aa: CASSPLFRNRVGYGYTF
clone_size: few
j_call: TRBJ1-2
v_call: TRBV4-2
d_call: NA

cdr3_nt: TGCGCCAGCAGCCCCCGTGTCGGGGACAGGGGCTACGAGCAGTACTTC
cdr3_aa: CASSPRVGDRGYEQYF
clone_size: NA
j_call: TRBJ2-7
v_call: TRBV4-1
d_call: TRBD1

cdr3_nt: TGTGCCAGCAGCCAACGACGGGGGGATCAGCCCCAGCATTTT
cdr3_aa: CASSQRRGDQPQHF
clone_size: NA
j_call: TRBJ1-5
v_call: TRBV3-1
d_call: NA

cdr3_nt: TGTGCCAGCAGCCACCCGGAAGGACTAGGGGCAGATACGCAGTATTTT
cdr3_aa: CASSHPEGLGADTQYF
clone_size: NA
j_call: TRBJ2-3
v_call: TRBV25-1
d_call: TRBD2

cdr3_nt: TGTGCCAGCAGCAAATTACCTCGGGACACCGGGGGAACCTTCTACGAGCAGTACTTC
cdr3_aa: CASSKLPRDTGGTFYEQYF
clone_size: NA
j_call: TRBJ2-7
v_call: TRBV21-1
d_call: NA

cdr3_nt: TGTGCCAGCAGGACAGGGAGAGAAGGCTACACCTTC
cdr3_aa: CASRTGREGYTF
clone_size: few
j_call: TRBJ1-2
v_call: TRBV27
d_call: TRBD1

cdr3_nt: TGCAGTGCCGACCACCAAGTACGCGTCTATGGCTACACCTTC
cdr3_aa: CSADHQVRVYGYTF
clone_size: NA
j_call: TRBJ1-2
v_call: TRBV20-1
d_call: NA

cdr3_nt: TGTGCCAGCAGTGGGACTAGCGGGAGGGTGGGCACAGATACGCAGTATTTT
cdr3_aa: CASSGTSGRVGTDTQYF
clone_size: NA
j_call: TRBJ2-3
v_call: TRBV27
d_call: TRBD2

cdr3_nt: TGCGCCAGCAATCCATTAGCGCGATTACCCAATGAGCAGTTCTTC
cdr3_aa: CASNPLARLPNEQFF
clone_size: NA
j_call: TRBJ2-1
v_call: TRBV10-2
d_call: NA

cdr3_nt: TGTGCCAGCAGCCATCAGAATGAAGCTTTCTTT
cdr3_aa: CASSHQNEAFF
clone_size: few
j_call: TRBJ1-1
v_call: TRBV6-1
d_call: NA

cdr3_nt: TGTGCCAGCAGGAGCGCTCGTACGCAGTATTTT
cdr3_aa: CASRSARTQYF
clone_size: NA
j_call: TRBJ2-3
v_call: TRBV7-2
d_call: NA